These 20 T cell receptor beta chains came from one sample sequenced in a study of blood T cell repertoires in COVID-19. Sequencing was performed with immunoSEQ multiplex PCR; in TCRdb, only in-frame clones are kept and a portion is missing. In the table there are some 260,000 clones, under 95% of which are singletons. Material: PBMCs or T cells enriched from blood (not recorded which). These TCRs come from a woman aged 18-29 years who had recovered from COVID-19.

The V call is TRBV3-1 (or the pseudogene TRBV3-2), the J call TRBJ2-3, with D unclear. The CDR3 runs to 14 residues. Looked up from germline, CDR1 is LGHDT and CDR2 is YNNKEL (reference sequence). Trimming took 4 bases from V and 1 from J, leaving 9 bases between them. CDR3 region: CASSPLRGTDTQYF. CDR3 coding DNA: TGTGCCAGCAGCCCCTTACGGGGCACAGATACGCAGTATTTT.

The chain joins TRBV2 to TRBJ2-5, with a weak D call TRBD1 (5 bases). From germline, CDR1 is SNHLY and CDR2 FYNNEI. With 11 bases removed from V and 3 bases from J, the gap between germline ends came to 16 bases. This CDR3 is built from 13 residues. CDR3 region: CAGHRNPKETQYF. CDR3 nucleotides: TGTGCCGGCCACAGGAATCCCAAAGAGACCCAGTACTTC.

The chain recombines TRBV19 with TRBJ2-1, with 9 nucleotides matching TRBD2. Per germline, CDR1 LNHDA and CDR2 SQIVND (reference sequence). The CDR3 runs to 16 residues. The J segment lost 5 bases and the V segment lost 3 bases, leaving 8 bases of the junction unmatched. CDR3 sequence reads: CASSIPSGNFNNEQFF. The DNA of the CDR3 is TGTGCCAGTAGTATTCCTAGCGGGAACTTTAACAATGAGCAGTTCTTC. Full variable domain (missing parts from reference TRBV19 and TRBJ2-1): DGGITQSPKYLFRKEGQNVTLSCEQNLNHDAMYWYRQDPGQGLRLIYYSQIVNDFQKGDIAEGYSVSREKKESFPLTVTSAQKNPTAFYLCASSIPSGNFNNEQFFGPGTRLTVL.

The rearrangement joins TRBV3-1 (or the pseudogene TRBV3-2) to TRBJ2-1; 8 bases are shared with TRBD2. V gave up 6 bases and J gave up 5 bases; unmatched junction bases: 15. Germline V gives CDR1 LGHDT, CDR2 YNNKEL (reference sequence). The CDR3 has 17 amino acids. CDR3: CASRSTSATVLDNEQFF. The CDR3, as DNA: TGTGCCAGCAGATCGACTAGCGCGACTGTTTTGGACAATGAGCAGTTCTTC.

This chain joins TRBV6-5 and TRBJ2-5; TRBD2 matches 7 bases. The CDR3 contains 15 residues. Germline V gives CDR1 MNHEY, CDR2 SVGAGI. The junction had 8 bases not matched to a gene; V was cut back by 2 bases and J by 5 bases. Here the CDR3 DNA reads TGTGCCAGCAGTTACCTGGGAGTAGCGGGTGAGACCCAGTACTTC. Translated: CASSYLGVAGETQYF.

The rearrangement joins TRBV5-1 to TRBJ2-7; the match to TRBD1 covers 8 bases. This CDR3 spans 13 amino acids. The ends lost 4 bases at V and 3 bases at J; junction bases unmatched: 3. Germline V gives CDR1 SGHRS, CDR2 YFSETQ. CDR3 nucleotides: TGCGCCAGCAGCAGTACAGGGGGCTACGAGCAGTACTTC. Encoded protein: CASSSTGGYEQYF. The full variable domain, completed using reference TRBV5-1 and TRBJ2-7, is KAGVTQTPRYLIKTRGQQVTLSCSPISGHRSVSWYQQTPGQGLQFLFEYFSETQRNKGNFPGRFSGRQFSNSRSEMNVSTLELGDSALYLCASSSTGGYEQYFGPGTRLTVT.

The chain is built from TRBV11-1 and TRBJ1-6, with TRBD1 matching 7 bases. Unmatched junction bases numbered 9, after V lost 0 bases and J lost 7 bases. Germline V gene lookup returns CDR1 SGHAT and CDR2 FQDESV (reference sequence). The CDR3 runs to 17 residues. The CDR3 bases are TGTGCCAGCAGCTTAGCGCCCCTAGGGGGCTGGAATTCACCCCTCCACTTT. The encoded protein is CASSLAPLGGWNSPLHF.

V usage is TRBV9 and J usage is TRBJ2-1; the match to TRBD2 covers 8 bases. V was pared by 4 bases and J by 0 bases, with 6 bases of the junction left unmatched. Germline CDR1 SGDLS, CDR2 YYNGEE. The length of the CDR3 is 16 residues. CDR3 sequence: CASSSLAGSSYNEQFF. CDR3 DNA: TGTGCCAGCAGCTCGTTAGCGGGGAGCTCCTACAATGAGCAGTTCTTC.

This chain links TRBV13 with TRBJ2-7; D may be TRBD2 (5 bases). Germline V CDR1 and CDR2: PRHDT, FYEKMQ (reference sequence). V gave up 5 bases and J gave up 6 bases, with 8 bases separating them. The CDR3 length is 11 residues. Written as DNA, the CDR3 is TGTGCCAGCAGCGGCCGGGGCGAGCAGTACTTC. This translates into CASSGRGEQYF.

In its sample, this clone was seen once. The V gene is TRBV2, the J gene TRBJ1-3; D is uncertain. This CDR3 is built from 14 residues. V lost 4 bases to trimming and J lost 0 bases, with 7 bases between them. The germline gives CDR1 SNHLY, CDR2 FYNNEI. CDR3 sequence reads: CASSVVRSGNTIYF. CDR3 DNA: TGTGCCAGCAGTGTAGTCCGCTCTGGAAACACCATATATTTT.

The CDR3 nucleotides are TGTGCCAGCAGCTTGTTCGGGGGGCCACACACCGGGGAGCTGTTTTTT. It encodes CASSLFGGPHTGELFF. J is TRBJ2-2 and V is TRBV5-6; D may be TRBD2 (7 bases). In germline, CDR1 is SGHDT, CDR2 YYEEEE. V dropped 1 base and J dropped 3 bases, with 13 bases sitting between them. The CDR3 has 16 residues.

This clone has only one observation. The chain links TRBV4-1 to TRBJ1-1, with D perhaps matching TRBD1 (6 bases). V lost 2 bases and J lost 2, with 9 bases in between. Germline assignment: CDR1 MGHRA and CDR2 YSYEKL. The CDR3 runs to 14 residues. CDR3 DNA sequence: TGCGCCAGCAGCCAACACAGGGAAAACACTGAAGCTTTCTTT. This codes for CASSQHRENTEAFF.

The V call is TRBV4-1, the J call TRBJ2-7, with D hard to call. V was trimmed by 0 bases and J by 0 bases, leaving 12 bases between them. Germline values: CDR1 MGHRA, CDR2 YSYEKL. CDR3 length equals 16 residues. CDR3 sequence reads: CASSQEPGLLSYEQYF. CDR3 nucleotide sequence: TGCGCCAGCAGCCAAGAACCGGGTCTACTCTCCTACGAGCAGTACTTC.

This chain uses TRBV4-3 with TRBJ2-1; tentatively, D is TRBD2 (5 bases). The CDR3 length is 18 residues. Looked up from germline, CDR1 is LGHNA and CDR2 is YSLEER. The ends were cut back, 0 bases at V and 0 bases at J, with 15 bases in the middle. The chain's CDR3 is CASSQDGGSGSSYNEQFF. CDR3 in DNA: TGCGCCAGCAGCCAAGATGGCGGGTCGGGGAGCTCCTACAATGAGCAGTTCTTC.

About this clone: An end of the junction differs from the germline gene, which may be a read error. CDR3 sequence reads: CASSSGLPPDTQYF. CDR3 sequence (DNA): TGTGCTAGCAGCTCCGGACTACCCCCGGATACGCAGTATTTT. The rearrangement joins TRBV7-7 to TRBJ2-3; D is possibly TRBD2 (6 bases). This CDR3 contains 14 residues. Germline loops: CDR1 SSHAT, CDR2 FNYEAQ (reference sequence).

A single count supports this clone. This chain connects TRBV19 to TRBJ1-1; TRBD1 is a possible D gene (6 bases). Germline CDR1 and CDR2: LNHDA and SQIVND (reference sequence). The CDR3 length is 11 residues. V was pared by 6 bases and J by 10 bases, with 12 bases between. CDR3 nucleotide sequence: TGTGCCAGTAGGACAGGAACGATAGCTTTCTTT. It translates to CASRTGTIAFF. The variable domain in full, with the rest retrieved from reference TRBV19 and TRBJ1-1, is DGGITQSPKYLFRKEGQNVTLSCEQNLNHDAMYWYRQDPGQGLRLIYYSQIVNDFQKGDIAEGYSVSREKKESFPLTVTSAQKNPTAFYLCASRTGTIAFFGQGTRLTVV.

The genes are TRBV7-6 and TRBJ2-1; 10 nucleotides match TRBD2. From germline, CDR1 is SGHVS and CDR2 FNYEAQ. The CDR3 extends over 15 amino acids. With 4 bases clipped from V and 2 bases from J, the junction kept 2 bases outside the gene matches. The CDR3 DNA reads TGTGCCAGCAGCTCTAGCGGGGGCACCTACAATGAGCAGTTCTTC. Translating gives CASSSSGGTYNEQFF. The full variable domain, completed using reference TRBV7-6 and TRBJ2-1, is GAGVSQSPRYKVTKRGQDVALRCDPISGHVSLYWYRQALGQGPEFLTYFNYEAQQDKSGLPNDRFSAERPEGSISTLTIQRTEQRDSAMYRCASSSSGGTYNEQFFGPGTRLTVL.

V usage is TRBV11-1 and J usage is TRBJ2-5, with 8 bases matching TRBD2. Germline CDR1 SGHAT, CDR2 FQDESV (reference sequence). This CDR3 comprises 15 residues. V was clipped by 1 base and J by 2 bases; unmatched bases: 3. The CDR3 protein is CASSLERGTQETQYF. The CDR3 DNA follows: TGTGCCAGCAGCTTAGAGCGGGGGACGCAAGAGACCCAGTACTTC.

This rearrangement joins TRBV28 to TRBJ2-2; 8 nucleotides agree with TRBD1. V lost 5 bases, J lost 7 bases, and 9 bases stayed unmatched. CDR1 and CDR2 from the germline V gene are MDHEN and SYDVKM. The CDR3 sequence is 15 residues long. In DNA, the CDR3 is TGTGCCAGCAGTCACTGGACAGGGAAAGGCGGGGAGCTGTTTTTT. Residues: CASSHWTGKGGELFF.

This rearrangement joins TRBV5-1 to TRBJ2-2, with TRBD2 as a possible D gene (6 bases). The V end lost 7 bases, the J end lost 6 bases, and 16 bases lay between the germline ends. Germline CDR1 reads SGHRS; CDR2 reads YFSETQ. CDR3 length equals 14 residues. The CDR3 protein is CASGFTSSAGELFF. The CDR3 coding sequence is TGCGCCAGCGGTTTCACTAGCAGTGCCGGGGAGCTGTTTTTT. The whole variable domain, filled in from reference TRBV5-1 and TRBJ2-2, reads KAGVTQTPRYLIKTRGQQVTLSCSPISGHRSVSWYQQTPGQGLQFLFEYFSETQRNKGNFPGRFSGRQFSNSRSEMNVSTLELGDSALYLCASGFTSSAGELFFGEGSRLTVL.